A selection of T cell receptor beta chains follows, all from one sample in a study of response to subunit inactivated influenza vaccine. TCRdb independently ran MiXCR on the RT-PCR reads; one entry per CDR3 protein. The sample consists of roughly 700,000 distinct CDR3 sequences, roughly 14% of them appearing once. Sample: PBMCs from blood, taken 14 days before vaccination. These receptors were collected from a man aged 45-60 years who received an inactivated influenza vaccine. CDR3s include the opening cysteine and the closing phenylalanine or tryptophan. D genes are given only for firm matches. Some rows have no size entry. The others give once, few or many, or a class for an expanded clone.

j_call,d_call,clone_size,v_call,cdr3_nt,cdr3_aa
TRBJ2-7,TRBD1,few,TRBV27,TGTGCCAGCAGTTTGAGGACAGGGGCCTACGAGCAGTACTTC,CASSLRTGAYEQYF
TRBJ2-7,.,.,TRBV5-1,TGCGCCAGCAGCCTCCGAGGAGGTAGCTCCTACGAGCAGTACTTC,CASSLRGGSSYEQYF
TRBJ1-5,.,once,TRBV27,TGTGCCAGCAGGGGGTTTGGGGCGCGGAATCAGCCCCAGCATTTT,CASRGFGARNQPQHF
TRBJ2-1,.,.,TRBV20-1,TGCAGTGTTGGCGGTCCGCCCTACAATGAGCAGTTCTTC,CSVGGPPYNEQFF
TRBJ2-7,.,few,TRBV29-1,TGCAGCGTTGAAGGTTGGGGAAGCCGAAGTTACGAGCAGTACTTC,CSVEGWGSRSYEQYF
TRBJ2-7,TRBD2,many,TRBV28,TGTGCCAGCAGACTAGCGGGGCCCTCCTACGAGCAGTACTTC,CASRLAGPSYEQYF
TRBJ2-3,TRBD1,few,TRBV24-1,TGTGCCACCAGTGATCCGACAGGGGTCAAGCAGTATTTT,CATSDPTGVKQYF
TRBJ1-1,.,.,TRBV29-1,TGCAGCGTTGACGGCCGACCTACCCCACCGGTCACTGAAGCTTTCTTT,CSVDGRPTPPVTEAFF
TRBJ2-5,TRBD2,.,TRBV7-2,TGTGCCAGCAGCTCCGACTTAGCGGGAGTGGGGACCCAGTACTTC,CASSSDLAGVGTQYF
TRBJ2-3,TRBD1,.,TRBV2,TGTGCCAGCAGTGCCGGGACAGGGGCGACAGATACGCAGTATTTT,CASSAGTGATDTQYF
TRBJ2-1,.,few,TRBV5-1,TGCGCCAGCACCGAAATAGGTAGCTCCTACAATGAGCAGTTCTTC,CASTEIGSSYNEQFF
TRBJ1-5,.,few,TRBV27,TGTGCCAGCAGTTTATCCCCTAAAGTTGGCACGGCCAATCAGCCCCAGCATTTT,CASSLSPKVGTANQPQHF
TRBJ2-1,.,.,TRBV10-3,TGTGCCATCAGTGGGTCAAACCAGAACAATGAGCAGTTCTTC,CAISGSNQNNEQFF
TRBJ2-2,TRBD2,.,TRBV15,TGTGCCACCAGCAGCGGACTAGCGGGAGCGGTCGCCGGGGAGCTGTTTTTT,CATSSGLAGAVAGELFF
TRBJ2-1,TRBD2,many,TRBV12-3/TRBV12-4,TGTGCCAGCAGTTGGGCTTCTAGCGGCCGCAATGAGCAGTTCTTC,CASSWASSGRNEQFF
TRBJ2-1,.,few,TRBV6-5,TGTGCCAGCAGCTCCACCTTTAATGAGCAGTTCTTC,CASSSTFNEQFF
TRBJ2-7,.,many,TRBV7-2,TGTGCCAGCAGCTTAGAGTCCCAGCAGTACTTC,CASSLESQQYF
TRBJ1-1,TRBD1,.,TRBV20-1,TGCAGTGCTAGAGATAAGGGGGCCGGCACTGAAGCTTTCTTT,CSARDKGAGTEAFF
TRBJ2-1,TRBD1,.,TRBV30,TGTGCCTGGAGTGGACAGGGGTTCGGTGAGCAGTTCTTC,CAWSGQGFGEQFF
TRBJ2-1,.,many,TRBV27,TGTGCCAGCAGTTTAGCCCACAATGAGCAGTTCTTC,CASSLAHNEQFF
TRBJ2-2,.,.,TRBV20-1,.,CSVISWGQGNTGELLF
TRBJ2-4,TRBD1,.,TRBV7-2,TGTGCCAGCAGCACCGGGACAGTGAACATTCAGTACTTC,CASSTGTVNIQYF